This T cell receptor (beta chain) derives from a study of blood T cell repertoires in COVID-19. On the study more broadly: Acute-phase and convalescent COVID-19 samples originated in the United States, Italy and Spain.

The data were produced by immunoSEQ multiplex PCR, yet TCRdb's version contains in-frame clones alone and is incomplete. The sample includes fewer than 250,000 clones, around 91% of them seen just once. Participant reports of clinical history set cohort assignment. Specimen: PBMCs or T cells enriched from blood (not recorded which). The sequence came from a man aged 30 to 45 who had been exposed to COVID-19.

DNA for the CDR3: TGTGCCACCAGCACATTCTTCGGGGAAGCTTTCTTT. Its translation: CATSTFFGEAFF. V gene TRBV15 combines with J gene TRBJ1-1; D not certain. V lost 4 bases and J lost 8, with 11 bases in between. Looked up from germline, CDR1 is LNHNV and CDR2 is YYDKDF (reference sequence). This CDR3 spans 12 amino acids.